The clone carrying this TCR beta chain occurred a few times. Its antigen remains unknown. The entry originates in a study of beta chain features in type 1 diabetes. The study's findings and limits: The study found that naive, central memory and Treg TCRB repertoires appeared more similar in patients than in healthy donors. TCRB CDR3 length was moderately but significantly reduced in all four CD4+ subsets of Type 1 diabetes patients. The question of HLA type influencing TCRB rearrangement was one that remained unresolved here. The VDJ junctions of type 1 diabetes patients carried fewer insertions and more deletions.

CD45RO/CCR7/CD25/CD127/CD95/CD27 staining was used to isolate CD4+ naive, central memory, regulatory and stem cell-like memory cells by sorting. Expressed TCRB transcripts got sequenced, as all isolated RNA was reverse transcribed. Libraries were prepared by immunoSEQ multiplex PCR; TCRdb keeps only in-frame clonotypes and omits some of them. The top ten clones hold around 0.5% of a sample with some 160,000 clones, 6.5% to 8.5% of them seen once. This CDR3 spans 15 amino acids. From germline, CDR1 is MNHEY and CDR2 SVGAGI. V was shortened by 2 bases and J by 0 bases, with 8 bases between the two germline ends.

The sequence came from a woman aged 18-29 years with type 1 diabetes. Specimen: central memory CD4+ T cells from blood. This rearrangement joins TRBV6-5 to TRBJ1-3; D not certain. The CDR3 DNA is TGTGCCAGCAGTTACCGCCAGATCTCTGGAAACACCATATATTTT. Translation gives CASSYRQISGNTIYF.